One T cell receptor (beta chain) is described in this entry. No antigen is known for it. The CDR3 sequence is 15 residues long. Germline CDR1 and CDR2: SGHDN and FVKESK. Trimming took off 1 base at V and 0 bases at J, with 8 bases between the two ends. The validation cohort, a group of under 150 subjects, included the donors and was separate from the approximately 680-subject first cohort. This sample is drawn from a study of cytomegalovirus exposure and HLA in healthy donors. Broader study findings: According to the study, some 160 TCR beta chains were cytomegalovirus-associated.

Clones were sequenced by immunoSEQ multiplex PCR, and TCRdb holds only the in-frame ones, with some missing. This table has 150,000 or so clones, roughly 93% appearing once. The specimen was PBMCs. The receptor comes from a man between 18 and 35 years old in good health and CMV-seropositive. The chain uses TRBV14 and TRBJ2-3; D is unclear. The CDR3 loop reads CASSQVGGSTDTQYF. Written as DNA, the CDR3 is TGTGCCAGCAGCCAAGTAGGCGGAAGCACAGATACGCAGTATTTT.